Below are 2 T cell receptor beta chains sequenced from a single sample in a study of OX40 agonist ivuxolimab in advanced cancers. Clones were read by immunoSEQ multiplex PCR, and TCRdb kept only the in-frame ones, dropping some. The sample lists tens of thousands of clones; roughly 89% were seen once. The sequenced sample was CD4+ or CD8+ T cells sorted from blood, obtained in a trial of the OX40 agonist ivuxolimab. Receptor source: an adult with an advanced solid tumor such as melanoma, head and neck, liver or kidney cancer.

This rearrangement joins TRBV9 to TRBJ2-5, with no clear D. The CDR3 runs to 14 residues. Germline-derived CDR1 and CDR2 are SGDLS and YYNGEE. Trimming removed 3 bases from V and 1 base from J, with 10 bases in between. In DNA form, the CDR3 reads TGTGCCAGCAGCGCCGCAGGACCCCAAGAGACCCAGTACTTC. This codes for CASSAAGPQETQYF.

This clone was counted once. CDR3 DNA: TGTGCCATCAGGTTTAGCGGGAGCACAGATACGCAGTATTTT. Its protein is CAIRFSGSTDTQYF. This chain uses TRBV10-3 with TRBJ2-3, with 7 bases matching TRBD2. The CDR3 is 14 amino acids. Trimming took 6 bases from V and 0 from J; bases not matched to a gene: 3. Germline CDR1 and CDR2: ENHRY and SYGVKD.